This is a list of T cell receptor beta chains from one sample in a study of T cells in Graves' hyperthyroidism and ophthalmopathy. TCRdb ran MiXCR on the multiplex PCR reads and lists one entry per CDR3 protein. This table has about 640,000 distinct CDR3 sequences, around 20% appearing once. The source material was blood. Every receptor here comes from a man aged 25 to 40 with Graves' ophthalmopathy. The CDR3 runs from the conserved cysteine through the conserved F or W. D genes are given only for firm matches. Some rows have no size entry. The others give once, few or many, or a class for an expanded clone.

TRBV11-3,TRBJ1-1,many,-,TGTGCCAGCAGCTTCAACCAGAACACTGAAGCTTTCTTT,CASSFNQNTEAFF
TRBV11-3,TRBJ2-3,few,TRBD2,TGTGCCAGCAGCTCCGGGACTAGCGGGATAATCACAGATACGCAGTATTTT,CASSSGTSGIITDTQYF
TRBV30,TRBJ2-7,many,-,TGTGCCTTATCACGTGGGCCGAGCGAGCAGTACTTC,CALSRGPSEQYF
TRBV9,TRBJ2-7,many,-,TGTGCCAGCAGCGTAGAAAGTACTACCACCTACGAGCAGTACTTC,CASSVESTTTYEQYF
TRBV6-2/TRBV6-3,TRBJ2-3,-,-,TGTGCCAGCAGTTACTCGAGGGCTAACACAGATACGCAGTATTTT,CASSYSRANTDTQYF
TRBV18,TRBJ2-5,-,-,TGTGCCAGCTCCGGGGGTATGGTGAAGACCCAGTACTTC,CASSGGMVKTQYF
TRBV12-3/TRBV12-4,TRBJ2-1,-,TRBD2,TGTGCCGGCAGTTTAGGGACTACCGTACCCGAGCAGTTCTTC,CAGSLGTTVPEQFF
TRBV24-1,TRBJ2-2,-,TRBD1,TGTGCCACCAGACAGGGGTCTACCGGGGAGCTGTTTTTT,CATRQGSTGELFF
TRBV5-1,TRBJ2-1,many,TRBD1,TGCGCCAGCAGACAGGGGGGAAGCTCCTACAATGAGCAGTTCTTC,CASRQGGSSYNEQFF
TRBV7-2,TRBJ2-2,-,-,TGTGCCAGCAGCTTAGTTGGGGGGCGTCTTGGCGGGGAGCTGTTTTTT,CASSLVGGRLGGELFF
TRBV20-1,TRBJ1-1,few,-,TGCAGTGCTAGAGAGGTGAGTTCTGGTGAAGCTTTCTTT,CSAREVSSGEAFF
TRBV18,TRBJ1-4,-,-,TGTGCCAGCTCTGCGCGGGAGGGGCCGAATGAAAAACTGTTTTTT,CASSAREGPNEKLFF
TRBV19,TRBJ2-1,-,TRBD2,TGTGCCAGTAGTCCTAGGGGGAAACTAGCGGGAGGGCGGAGATACAATGAGCAGTTCTTC,CASSPRGKLAGGRRYNEQFF
TRBV7-3,TRBJ2-3,many,TRBD1,TGTGCCAGCAGCTTTCAGGGGGCTCGCGCAGATACGCAGTATTTT,CASSFQGARADTQYF